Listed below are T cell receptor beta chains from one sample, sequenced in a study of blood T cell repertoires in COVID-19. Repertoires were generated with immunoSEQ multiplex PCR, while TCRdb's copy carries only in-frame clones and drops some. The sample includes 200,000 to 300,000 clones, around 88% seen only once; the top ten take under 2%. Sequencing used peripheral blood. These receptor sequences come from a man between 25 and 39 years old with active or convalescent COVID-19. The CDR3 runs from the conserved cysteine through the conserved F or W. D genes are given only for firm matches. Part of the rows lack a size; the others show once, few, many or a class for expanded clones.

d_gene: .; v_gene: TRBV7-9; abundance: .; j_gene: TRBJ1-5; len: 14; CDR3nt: TGTGCCAGCAGCTTAGCCGGTAGCAATCAGCCCCAGCATTTT; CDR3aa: CASSLAGSNQPQHF
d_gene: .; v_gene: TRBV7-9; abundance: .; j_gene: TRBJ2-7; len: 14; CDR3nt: TGTGCCAGCAGCTTAGGGGGGCCATCCTACGAGCAGTACTTC; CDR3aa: CASSLGGPSYEQYF
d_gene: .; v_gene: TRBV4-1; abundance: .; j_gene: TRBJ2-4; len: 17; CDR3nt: TGCGCCAGCAGCCAAGTAGGGGGGGCGCGGAGCAAAAACATTCAGTACTTC; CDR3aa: CASSQVGGARSKNIQYF
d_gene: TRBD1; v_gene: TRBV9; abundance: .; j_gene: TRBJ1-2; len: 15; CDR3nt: TGTGCCAGCAGCGTAACAGGGGCCGTAAACTATGGCTACACCTTC; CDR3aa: CASSVTGAVNYGYTF
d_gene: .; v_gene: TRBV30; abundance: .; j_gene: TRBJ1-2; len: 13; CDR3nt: TGTGCCTGGAGCGGGGGGTTGAACTATGGCTACACCTTC; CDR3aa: CAWSGGLNYGYTF
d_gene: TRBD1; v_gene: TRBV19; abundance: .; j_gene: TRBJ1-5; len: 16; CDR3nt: TGTGCCAGTAGTATACCGTACCAGGGGGCCGCTCAGCCCCAGCATTTT; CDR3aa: CASSIPYQGAAQPQHF
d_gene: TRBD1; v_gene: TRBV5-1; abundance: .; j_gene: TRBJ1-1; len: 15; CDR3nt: TGCGCCAGCAGCACCGGGACAGGAATGAACACTGAAGCTTTCTTT; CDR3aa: CASSTGTGMNTEAFF
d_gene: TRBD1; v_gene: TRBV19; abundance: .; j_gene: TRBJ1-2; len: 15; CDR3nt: TGTGCCACCACGCGTGGGACAGGGGTCTTAGATGGCTACACCTTC; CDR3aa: CATTRGTGVLDGYTF
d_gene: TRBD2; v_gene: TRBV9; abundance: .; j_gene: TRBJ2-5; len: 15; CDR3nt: TGTGCCAGCAGCGTAGACGGGGGGGCGGAAGAGACCCAGTACTTC; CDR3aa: CASSVDGGAEETQYF
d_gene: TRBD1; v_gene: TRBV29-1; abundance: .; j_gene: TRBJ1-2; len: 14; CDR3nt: TGCAGCGTGGGACAGGAACGCGGAGTCTATGGCTACACCTTC; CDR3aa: CSVGQERGVYGYTF
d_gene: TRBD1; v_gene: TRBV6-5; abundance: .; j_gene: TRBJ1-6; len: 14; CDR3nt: TGTGCCAGCAGCCCCAGGGGGAACAATTCACCCCTCCACTTT; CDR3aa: CASSPRGNNSPLHF
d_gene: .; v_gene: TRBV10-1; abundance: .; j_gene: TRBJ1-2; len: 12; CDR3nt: TGCGCCAGCAGTGAGGACAGCTATGGCTACACCTTC; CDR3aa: CASSEDSYGYTF
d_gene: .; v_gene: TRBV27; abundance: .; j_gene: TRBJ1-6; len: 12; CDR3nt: TGTGCCAGCAGTTCTACGGGACTGGACCTCCACTTT; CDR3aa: CASSSTGLDLHF
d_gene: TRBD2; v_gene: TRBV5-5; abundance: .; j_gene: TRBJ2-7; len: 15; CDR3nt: TGTGCCAGCAGCGCCACTACTAGCGTTTTCTACGAGCAGTACTTC; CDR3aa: CASSATTSVFYEQYF
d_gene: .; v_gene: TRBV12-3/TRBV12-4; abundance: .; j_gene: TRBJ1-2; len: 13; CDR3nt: TGTGCCAGCAGTTTGGGCAGAATCTATGGCTACACCTTC; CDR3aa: CASSLGRIYGYTF
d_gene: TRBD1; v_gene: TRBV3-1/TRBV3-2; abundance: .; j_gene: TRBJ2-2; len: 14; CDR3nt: TGTGCCAGCAGAAGACAGGGGGCGTCTGGGGAGCTGTTTTTT; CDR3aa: CASRRQGASGELFF
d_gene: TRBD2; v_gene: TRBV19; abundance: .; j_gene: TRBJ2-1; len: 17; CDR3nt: TGTGCCAGTAGTAAACGGGGGGGAGGGTCGACCTACAATGAGCAGTTCTTC; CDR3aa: CASSKRGGGSTYNEQFF
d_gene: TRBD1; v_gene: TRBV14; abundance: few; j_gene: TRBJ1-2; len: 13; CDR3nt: TGTGCCAGCAGCAGACGACAGGGGCAGAAGAACACCTTC; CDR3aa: CASSRRQGQKNTF
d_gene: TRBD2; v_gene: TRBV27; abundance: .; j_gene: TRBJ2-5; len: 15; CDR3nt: TGTGCCAGCAGTTATCTAGCGGGGGTGAGGGAGACCCAGTACTTC; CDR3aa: CASSYLAGVRETQYF
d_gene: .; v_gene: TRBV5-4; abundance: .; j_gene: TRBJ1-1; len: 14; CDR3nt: TGTGCCAGCAGCCTGCCCCAGGTGAACACTGAAGCTTTCTTT; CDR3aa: CASSLPQVNTEAFF
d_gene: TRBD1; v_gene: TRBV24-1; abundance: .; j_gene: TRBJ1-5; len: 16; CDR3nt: TGTGCCACCAGTGATGAACTGACAGGGAGCAATCAGCCCCAGCATTTT; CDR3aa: CATSDELTGSNQPQHF
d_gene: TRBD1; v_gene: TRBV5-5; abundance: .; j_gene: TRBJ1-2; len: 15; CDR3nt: TGTGCCAGCAGCTTGGCTGACAGGGATGACTATGGCTACACCTTC; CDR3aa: CASSLADRDDYGYTF
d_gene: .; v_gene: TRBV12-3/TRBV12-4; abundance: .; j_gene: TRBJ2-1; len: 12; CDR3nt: TGTGCCAGCAGAACAGGACTACGGGAGCAGTTCTTC; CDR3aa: CASRTGLREQFF
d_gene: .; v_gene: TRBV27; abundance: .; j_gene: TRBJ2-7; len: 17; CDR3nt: TGTGCCAGCAGTCGATATTCGGGGGGCTCGATCTCCTACGAGCAGTACTTC; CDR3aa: CASSRYSGGSISYEQYF
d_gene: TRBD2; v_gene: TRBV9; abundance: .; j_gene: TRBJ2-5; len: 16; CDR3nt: TGTGCCAGCAGCTTCCAAGGCGCGGGGGGCGGGGAGACCCAGTACTTC; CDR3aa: CASSFQGAGGGETQYF
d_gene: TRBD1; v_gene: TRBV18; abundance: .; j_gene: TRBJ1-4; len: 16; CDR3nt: TGTGCCAGCTCACCCGGAGGACAGGGTGATAATGAAAAACTGTTTTTT; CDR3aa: CASSPGGQGDNEKLFF
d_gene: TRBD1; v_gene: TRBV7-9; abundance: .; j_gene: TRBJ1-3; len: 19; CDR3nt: TGTGCCAGCAGCGATCACGGGACAGGGTCGATCCGCTCTGGAAACACCATATATTTT; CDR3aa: CASSDHGTGSIRSGNTIYF
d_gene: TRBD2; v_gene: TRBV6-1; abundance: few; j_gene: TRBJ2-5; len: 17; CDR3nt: TGTGCCAGCAGTGAAGCAACTAGCGGGGGGCTCCAAGAGACCCAGTACTTC; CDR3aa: CASSEATSGGLQETQYF
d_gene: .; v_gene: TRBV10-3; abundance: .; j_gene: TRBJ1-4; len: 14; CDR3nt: TGTGCCACCGCGCCCGGCGGATTCAATGAAAAACTGTTTTTT; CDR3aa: CATAPGGFNEKLFF
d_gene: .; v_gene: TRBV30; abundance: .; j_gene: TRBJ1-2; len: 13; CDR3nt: TGTGCCTGGAGTGTATCGTCAGTTTATGGCTACACCTTC; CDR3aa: CAWSVSSVYGYTF
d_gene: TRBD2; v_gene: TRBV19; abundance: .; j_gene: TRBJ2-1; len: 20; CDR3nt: TGTGCCAGTAGCCACACCAGGGGGGAGGGGACTAGCGGGGTGAGGAATGAGCAGTTCTTC; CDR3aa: CASSHTRGEGTSGVRNEQFF
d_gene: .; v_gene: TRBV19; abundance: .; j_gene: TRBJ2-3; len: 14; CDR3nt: TGTGCCAGTAGTATAGCGGTAGACACAGATACGCAGTATTTT; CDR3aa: CASSIAVDTDTQYF
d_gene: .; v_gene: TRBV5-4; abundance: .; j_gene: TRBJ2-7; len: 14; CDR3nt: TGTGCCAGCAGCTTTCCAGGGCCCAACTACGAGCAGTACTTC; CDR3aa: CASSFPGPNYEQYF
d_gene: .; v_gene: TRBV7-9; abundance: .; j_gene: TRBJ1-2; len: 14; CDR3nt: TGTGCCAGCAGCGTGGGAGTTCAGGGGCCCGGCTACACCTTC; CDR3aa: CASSVGVQGPGYTF
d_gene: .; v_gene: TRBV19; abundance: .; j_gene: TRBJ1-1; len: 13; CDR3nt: TGTGCCAGTAGTATGAACAGGGACACTGAAGCTTTCTTT; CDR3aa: CASSMNRDTEAFF
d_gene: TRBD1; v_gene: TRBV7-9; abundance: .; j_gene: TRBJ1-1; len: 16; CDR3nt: TGTGCCAGCAGCTTGCGGGACAGCCGTATGAACACTGAAGCTTTCTTT; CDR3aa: CASSLRDSRMNTEAFF
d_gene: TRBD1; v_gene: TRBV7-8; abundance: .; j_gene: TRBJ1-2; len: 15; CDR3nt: TGTGCCAGCAGCTTACGCCTACAGGGGGACTATGGCTACACCTTC; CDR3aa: CASSLRLQGDYGYTF
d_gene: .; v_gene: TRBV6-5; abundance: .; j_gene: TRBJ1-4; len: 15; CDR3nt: TGTGCCAGCAGGCTTGGGGGGGGAGGGCCAGAAAAACTGTTTTTT; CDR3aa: CASRLGGGGPEKLFF
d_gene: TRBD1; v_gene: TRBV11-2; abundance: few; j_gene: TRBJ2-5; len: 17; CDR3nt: TGTGCCAGCAGCTTACTTGCCAGGGGGCGAGTGCAAGAGACCCAGTACTTC; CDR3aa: CASSLLARGRVQETQYF
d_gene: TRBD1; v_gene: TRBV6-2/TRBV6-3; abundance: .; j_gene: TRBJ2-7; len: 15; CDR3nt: TGTGCCAGCAGTTACTTGGGCAGGGGGCACGACGAGCAGTACTTC; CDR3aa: CASSYLGRGHDEQYF
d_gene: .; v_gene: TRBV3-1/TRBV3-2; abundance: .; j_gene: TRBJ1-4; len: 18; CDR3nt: TGTGCCAGCAGCCGACCAAAGACGGGGGGGGCGGATGGTGAAAAACTGTTTTTT; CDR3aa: CASSRPKTGGADGEKLFF
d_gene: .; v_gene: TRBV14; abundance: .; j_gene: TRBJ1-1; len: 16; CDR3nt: TGTGCCAGCAGCCCGGAATTAAGGGGGTTTCCCACTGAAGCTTTCTTT; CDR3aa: CASSPELRGFPTEAFF
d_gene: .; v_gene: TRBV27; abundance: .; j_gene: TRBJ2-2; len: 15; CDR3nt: TGTGCCAGCAATAAACGGGGGTTTGACACCGGGGAGCTGTTTTTT; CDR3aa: CASNKRGFDTGELFF
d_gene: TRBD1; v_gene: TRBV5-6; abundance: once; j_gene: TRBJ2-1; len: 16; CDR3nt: TGTGCCAGCAGCTTGGATAGGACAGGGAGTTTGGATGAGCAGTTCTTC; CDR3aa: CASSLDRTGSLDEQFF